The 3 T cell receptor beta chains below come from one sample, sequenced in a study of blood T cells in healthy people across ages (dated by TCRdb to 2013 to 2016). Library construction relied on 5' RACE. The second PCR ran for roughly 7 to 12 cycles and used a J-beta primer mix along with a sample-barcoded 5' primer. TCRdb reran the public reads through fastp at Q25 and MiXCR, keeping productive beta chains. Each CDR3 protein appears once, grouped with its most common genes and DNA. The sample table records roughly 1.9 million distinct CDR3 sequences; about two fifths of these occur just once. The ten most abundant clones make up 23% of the sample. Input material: blood. Receptors originate from a human donor in good health.

The CDR3 nucleotides are TGCGCCAGCAGCACCTGGACAGCGAACACTGAAGCTTTCTTT. It is translated as CASSTWTANTEAFF. V gene TRBV5-1 combines with J gene TRBJ1-1; possibly TRBD1 for D (6 bases). The CDR3 length is 14 residues. CDR1 is SGHRS and CDR2 is YFSETQ in the germline V gene. With 4 bases removed from V and 1 base from J, the gap between germline ends came to 11 bases.

In its sample, this clonotype was seen a few times. The chain uses TRBV10-3 and TRBJ2-7; TRBD2 matches 10 bases. The CDR3 covers 15 residues. Losses at the gene ends were 4 bases for V and 3 bases for J; bases not matched to a gene: 6. In germline, CDR1 is ENHRY, CDR2 SYGVKD. This chain's CDR3 is CAISATGTSDYEQYF. CDR3 coding DNA: TGTGCCATCAGTGCCACCGGGACTAGCGACTACGAGCAGTACTTC.

The chain joins TRBV7-2 to TRBJ2-4, with 8 bases fitting TRBD2. Trimming at V came to 2 bases and at J to 3 bases, leaving 9 bases not matched to a gene. Per germline, CDR1 SGHTA and CDR2 FQGNSA. The CDR3 has 17 residues. The CDR3 nucleotides read TGTGCCAGCAGCTTACGTAGTCGGAGCGGGGGCAAAAACATTCAGTACTTC. It is translated as CASSLRSRSGGKNIQYF.